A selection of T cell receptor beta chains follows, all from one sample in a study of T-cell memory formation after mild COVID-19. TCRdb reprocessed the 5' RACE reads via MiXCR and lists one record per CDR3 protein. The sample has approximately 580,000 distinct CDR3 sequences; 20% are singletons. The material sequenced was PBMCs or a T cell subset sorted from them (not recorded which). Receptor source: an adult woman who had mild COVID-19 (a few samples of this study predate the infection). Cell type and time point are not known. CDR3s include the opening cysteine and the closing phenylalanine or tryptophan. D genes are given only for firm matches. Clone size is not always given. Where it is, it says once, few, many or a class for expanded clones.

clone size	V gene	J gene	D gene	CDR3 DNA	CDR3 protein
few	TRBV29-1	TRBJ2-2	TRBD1	TGCAGCGTTCAGGGGGTAGGGTTCACCGGGGAGCTGTTTTTT	CSVQGVGFTGELFF
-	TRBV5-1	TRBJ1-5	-	TGCGCCAGCAGCTTAACGCGGCGCAGCAATCAGCCCCAGCATTTT	CASSLTRRSNQPQHF
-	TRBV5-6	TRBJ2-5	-	TGTGCCAGCAGCTTGAGGTTTAAGACAAAGTACCAAGAGACCCAGTACTTC	CASSLRFKTKYQETQYF
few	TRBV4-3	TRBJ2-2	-	TGCGCCAGCAGCCAAGAGATCGGTTGGTTCACCGGGGAGCTGTTTTTT	CASSQEIGWFTGELFF
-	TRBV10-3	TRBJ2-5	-	TGTGCCATCAGTGGTTGGGAGCCCCAAGAGACCCAGTACTTC	CAISGWEPQETQYF
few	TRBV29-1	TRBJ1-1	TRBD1	TGCAGCGCTGCACAGGGGGCAGCCACTGAAGCTTTCTTT	CSAAQGAATEAFF
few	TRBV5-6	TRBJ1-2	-	TGTGCCAGCAGCTTGGTGCATGGCCCTAACTATGGCTACACCTTC	CASSLVHGPNYGYTF
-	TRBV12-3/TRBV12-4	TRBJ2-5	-	TGTGCCAGCAGCCACTGGGAGGCGGACCAAGAGACCCAGTACTTC	CASSHWEADQETQYF
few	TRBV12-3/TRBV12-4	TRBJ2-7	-	TGTGCCAGCAGCCTGGACTCTGGGAGGTGGTACGAGCAGTACTTC	CASSLDSGRWYEQYF
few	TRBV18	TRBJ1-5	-	TGTGCCAGCTCACCACAGGGATTGGATCAGCCCCAGCATTTT	CASSPQGLDQPQHF
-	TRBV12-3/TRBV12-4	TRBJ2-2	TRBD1	TGTGCCAGCAGATCTGCTTTACGCTTGGGACAGGGACTCCGTGCCGGGGAGCTGTTTTTT	CASRSALRLGQGLRAGELFF
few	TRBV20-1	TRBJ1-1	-	TGCAGTGCCCATATCCGCAACACTGAAGCTTTCTTT	CSAHIRNTEAFF
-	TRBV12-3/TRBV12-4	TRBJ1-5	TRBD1	TGTGCCAGCAGTTCCGGACAGGGGGAGAGGCCCCAGCATTTT	CASSSGQGERPQHF
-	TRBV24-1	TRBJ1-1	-	TGTGCCACCAGTGATTGGAAGAACACTGAAGCTTTCTTT	CATSDWKNTEAFF
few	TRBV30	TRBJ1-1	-	TGTGCCTGGGGGGAGCGGAACAGAGGAGCTTTCTTT	CAWGERNRGAFF
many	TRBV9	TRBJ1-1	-	TGTGCCAGCAGCGGGACGGATAACACTGAAGCTTTCTTT	CASSGTDNTEAFF
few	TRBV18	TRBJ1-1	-	TGTGCCAGCTCACCCGTCGTCGGGGCGATGAACACTGAAGCTTTCTTT	CASSPVVGAMNTEAFF
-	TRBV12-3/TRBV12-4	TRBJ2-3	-	TGTGCCAGCAGTCCATCGGGGCCTTTGGGCACAGATACGCAGTATTTT	CASSPSGPLGTDTQYF
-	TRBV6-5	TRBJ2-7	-	TGTGCCAGCAGTTACGGGGAACAGATCTACGAGCAGTACTTC	CASSYGEQIYEQYF
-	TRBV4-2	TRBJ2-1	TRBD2	TGTGCCAGCAGCCAAGATCCTAGCGGGTATTACAATGAGCAGTTCTTC	CASSQDPSGYYNEQFF
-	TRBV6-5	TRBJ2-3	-	TGTGCCAGCAGCAACGACTTTCCGGGAACCCTATTATTTACGCAGTATTTT	CASSNDFPGTLLFTQYF
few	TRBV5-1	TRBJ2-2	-	TGCGCCAGCACCCTCACGCGAAGGGGGACCGGGGAGCTGTTTTTT	CASTLTRRGTGELFF
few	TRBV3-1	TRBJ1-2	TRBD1	TGTGCCAGCCGTCCCAGGTTAGGGGGCAGATATGGCTACACCTTC	CASRPRLGGRYGYTF
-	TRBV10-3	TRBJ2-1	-	TGTGCCATCTTGAAGGAGGGACACTCCTACAATGAGCAGTTCTTC	CAILKEGHSYNEQFF
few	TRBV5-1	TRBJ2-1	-	TGCGCCAGCAGCTTTGGGGACTTCGGGAACAATGAGCAGTTCTTC	CASSFGDFGNNEQFF
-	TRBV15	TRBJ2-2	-	TGTGCCACCAGCAGAGATGGGGGCCCAAACACCGGGGAGCTGTTTTTT	CATSRDGGPNTGELFF
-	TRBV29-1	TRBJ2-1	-	TGCAGCGTTGAAGCCCAGGACCGAAGCTCCTACAATGAGCAGTTCTTC	CSVEAQDRSSYNEQFF
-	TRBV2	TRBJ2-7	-	TGTGCCAGCAGCGTGTGGACCTACGAGCAGTACTTC	CASSVWTYEQYF
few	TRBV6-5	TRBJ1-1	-	TGTGCCAGCAGGGAAGTGGGTCGGGGCACTGAAGCTTTCTTT	CASREVGRGTEAFF
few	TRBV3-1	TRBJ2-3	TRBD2	TGTGCCAGCAGCCCACTAGCGGGGGGTATAGATACGCAGTATTTT	CASSPLAGGIDTQYF
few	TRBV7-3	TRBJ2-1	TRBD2	TGTGCCAGCAGCCCACTGTCGACTAGCGGGGGGTCGAGCTCCTACAATGAGCAGTTCTTC	CASSPLSTSGGSSSYNEQFF
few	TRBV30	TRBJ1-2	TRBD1	TGTGCCTGGAGCACCGGGACAGACTATGGCTACACCTTC	CAWSTGTDYGYTF
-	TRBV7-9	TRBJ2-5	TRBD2	TGTGCCAGCAGCTTCCCCGGACTAGCGGGGGGCTCGAAAGAGACCCAGTACTTC	CASSFPGLAGGSKETQYF
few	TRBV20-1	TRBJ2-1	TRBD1	TGCAGTGCTACCGGGACAGCATCCTACAATGAGCAGTTCTTC	CSATGTASYNEQFF
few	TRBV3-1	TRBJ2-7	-	TGTGCCAGCAGCCGGCAATCTCTTTACGAGCAGTACTTC	CASSRQSLYEQYF
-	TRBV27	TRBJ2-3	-	TGTGCCAGCAGTCCTCAACTACTAACTAGCACAGATACGCAGTATTTT	CASSPQLLTSTDTQYF
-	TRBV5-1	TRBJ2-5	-	TGCGCCAGCAGTAAGGGGGCTCAGCGGGGGTACCAAGAGACCCAGTACTTC	CASSKGAQRGYQETQYF
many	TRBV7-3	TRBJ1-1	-	TGTGCCAGCAGCTTATCGGGGGCTGGGACTGAAGCTTTCTTT	CASSLSGAGTEAFF
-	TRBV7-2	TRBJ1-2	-	TGTGCCAGCAGCTTAGTTAGGGGCCTTTCGGATGGCTACACCTTC	CASSLVRGLSDGYTF
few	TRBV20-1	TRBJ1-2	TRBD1	TGCAGTGGGATGGGCAGGGGGTCCTATGGCTACACCTTC	CSGMGRGSYGYTF
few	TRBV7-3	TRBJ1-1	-	TGTGCCAGCAGCCAAGGAGGGGACACTGAAGCTTTCTTT	CASSQGGDTEAFF
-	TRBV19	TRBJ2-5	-	TGTGCCAGTAGTATGGGTGGCAGCAACCAAGAGACCCAGTACTTC	CASSMGGSNQETQYF
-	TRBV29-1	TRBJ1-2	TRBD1	TGCAGCGTTACAGGGGTCTATGGCTACACCTTC	CSVTGVYGYTF
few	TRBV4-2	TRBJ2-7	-	TGTGCCAGCAGCCAAGATTTTAACGGGTACGAGCAGTACTTC	CASSQDFNGYEQYF
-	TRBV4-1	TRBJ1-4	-	TGCGCCAGCAGCCAAGGGTTCTGGGGTATCGAGGAAAAACTGTTTTTT	CASSQGFWGIEEKLFF